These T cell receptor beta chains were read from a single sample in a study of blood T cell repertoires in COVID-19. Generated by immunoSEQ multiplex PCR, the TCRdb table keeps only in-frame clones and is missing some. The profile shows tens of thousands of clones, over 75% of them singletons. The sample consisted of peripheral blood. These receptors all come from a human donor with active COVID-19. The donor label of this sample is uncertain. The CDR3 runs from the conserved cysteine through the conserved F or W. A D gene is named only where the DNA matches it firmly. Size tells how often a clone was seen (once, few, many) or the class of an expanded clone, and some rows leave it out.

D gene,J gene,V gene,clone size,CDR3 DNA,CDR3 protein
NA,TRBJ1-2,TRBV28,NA,TGTGCCAGCAGTTTATCCGGAGTTAATTATGGCTATGGCTACACCTTC,CASSLSGVNYGYGYTF
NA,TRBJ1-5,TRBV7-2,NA,TGTGCCAGCAGCCTTGGGGCAGGTAATCAGCCCCAGCATTTT,CASSLGAGNQPQHF
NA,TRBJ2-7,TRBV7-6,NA,TGTGCCAGCAGCTTAGCCAGGAATCAACTGGAATTCCACGAGCAGTACTTC,CASSLARNQLEFHEQYF
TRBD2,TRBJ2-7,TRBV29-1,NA,TGCAGCGTTGGCCTAGGGACTAGCGGGATTTACGAGCAGTACTTC,CSVGLGTSGIYEQYF
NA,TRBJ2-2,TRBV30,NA,TGTGCCTGGAAGTTCCGGACACCGAACACCGGGGAGCTGTTTTTT,CAWKFRTPNTGELFF
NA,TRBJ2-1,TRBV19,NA,TGTGCCAGTAGTTCGCCCCCGGAGGGGTACTACAATGAGCAGTTCTTC,CASSSPPEGYYNEQFF
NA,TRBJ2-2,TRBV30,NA,TGTGCCTGGAGTGTTTCAGGGAACGCCGGGGAGCTGTTTTTT,CAWSVSGNAGELFF
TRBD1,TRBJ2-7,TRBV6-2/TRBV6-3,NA,TGTGCCAGCAGTTACCGGACAGGCTACGAGCAGTACTTC,CASSYRTGYEQYF
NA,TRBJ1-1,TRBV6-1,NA,TGTGCCAGCAGTGAGGAGGGCCGTCGGGGAGCTTTCTTT,CASSEEGRRGAFF
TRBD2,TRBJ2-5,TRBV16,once,TGTGCCAGCAGCCCTCTAGCGGGAGATTTCGAGACCCAGTACTTC,CASSPLAGDFETQYF
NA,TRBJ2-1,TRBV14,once,TGTGCCAGCAGCCTTGTGGGCAGGGCGGCCTACAATGAGCAGTTCTTC,CASSLVGRAAYNEQFF
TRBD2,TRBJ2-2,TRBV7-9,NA,TGTGCCAGCAGCCTGACTAGCGGGAGGCCGAACACCGGGGAGCTGTTTTTT,CASSLTSGRPNTGELFF
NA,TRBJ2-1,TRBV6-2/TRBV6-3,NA,TGTGCCAGCAGTTTTGCCAGGGCCAATGAGCAGTTCTTC,CASSFARANEQFF
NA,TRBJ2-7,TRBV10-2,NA,TGCGCCAGCACCCAGGGATACGAGCAGTACTTC,CASTQGYEQYF
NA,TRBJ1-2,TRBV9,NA,TGTGCCAGCAGCGAACAGGGATCTAACTATGGCTACACCTTC,CASSEQGSNYGYTF
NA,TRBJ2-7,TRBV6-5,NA,TGTGCCAGCAGTCCGCTAGCGCGAGGCTCCTACGAGCAGTACTTC,CASSPLARGSYEQYF
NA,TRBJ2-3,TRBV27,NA,TGTGCCAGCATCCCCCGCGGGTTAGATACGCAGTATTTT,CASIPRGLDTQYF
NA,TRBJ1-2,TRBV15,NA,TGTGCCACCAGCAGAGCGGGAGCCCAGATCTATGGCTACACCTTC,CATSRAGAQIYGYTF
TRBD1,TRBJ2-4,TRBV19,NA,TGTGCCAGTAGTCCAGGGGGACAGGGAGGCGACATTCAGTACTTC,CASSPGGQGGDIQYF
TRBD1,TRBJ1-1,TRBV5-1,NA,TGCGCCAGCAGCTCGCGACAGGGACGGGGCACTGAAGCTTTCTTT,CASSSRQGRGTEAFF
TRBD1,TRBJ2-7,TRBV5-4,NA,TGTGCCAGCAGCTTGTACAGGGGCGACGAGCAGTACTTC,CASSLYRGDEQYF
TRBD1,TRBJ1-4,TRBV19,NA,TGTGCCAGCCGCAAGGACAGGACTAATGAAAAACTGTTTTTT,CASRKDRTNEKLFF
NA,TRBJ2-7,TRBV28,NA,TGTGCCAGCAGCCCCCCGGGTCAGCCTAGCTCCTACGAGCAGTACTTC,CASSPPGQPSSYEQYF
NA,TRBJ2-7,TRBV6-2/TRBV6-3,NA,TGTGCCAGCAGTTCTCGGGACATTTCTACGAAGCAGTACTTC,CASSSRDISTKQYF